This T cell receptor beta chain appears in the sequencing data of a study of identical twins. Broader study findings: Conclusions rested on cross-sectional statistics rather than following the same donors. In cord blood, abundant beta clonotypes had fewer insertions; memory showed no trend.

In regard to this clonotype: Its target is not known.

V trimming: 1 base; J trimming: 4 bases; junction bases outside the gene matches: 2. Germline V gene lookup returns CDR1 DFQATT and CDR2 SNEGSKA (reference sequence). CDR3 length equals 15 residues. A universal primer site was created by template switching, with the cDNA bearing unique molecular identifiers. TCRdb passed the 5' RACE reads through MiXCR, listing each CDR3 protein once. This sample carries around 100,000 distinct CDR3 sequences, 5.9% of them seen once, and the ten largest clones take approximately 12%. The TCR was taken from a woman between 45 and 65 years old in good health. Specimen: memory T cells sorted from blood. V and J are TRBV20-1 and TRBJ2-1, with TRBD2 matching 12 bases. The CDR3 loop is CSARGTSGRYNEQFF. CDR3 nucleotide sequence: TGCAGTGCTAGAGGCACTAGCGGGAGGTACAATGAGCAGTTCTTC.